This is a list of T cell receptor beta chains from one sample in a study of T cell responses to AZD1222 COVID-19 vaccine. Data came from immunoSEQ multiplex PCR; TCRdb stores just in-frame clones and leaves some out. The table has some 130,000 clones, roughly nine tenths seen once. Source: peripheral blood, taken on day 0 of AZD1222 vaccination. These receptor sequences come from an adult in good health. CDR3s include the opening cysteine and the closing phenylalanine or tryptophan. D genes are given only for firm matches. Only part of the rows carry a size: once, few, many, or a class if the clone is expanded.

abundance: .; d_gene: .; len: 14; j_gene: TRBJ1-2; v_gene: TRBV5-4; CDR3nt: TGTGCCAGCAGTGTAGAGGCTTCCAATTATGGCTACACCTTC; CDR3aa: CASSVEASNYGYTF
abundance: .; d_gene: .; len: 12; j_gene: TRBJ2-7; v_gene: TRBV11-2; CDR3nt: TGTGCCAGCAGCTTCCGTGACTACGAGCAGTACTTC; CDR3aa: CASSFRDYEQYF
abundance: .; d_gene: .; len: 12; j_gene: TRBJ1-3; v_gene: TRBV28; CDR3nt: TGTGCCAGCAGTGTCTCTGGAAACACCATATATTTT; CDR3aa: CASSVSGNTIYF
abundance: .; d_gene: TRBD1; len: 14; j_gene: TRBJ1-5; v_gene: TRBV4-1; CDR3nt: TGCGCCAGCAGCCGAGGGACAGCCAATCAGCCCCAGCATTTT; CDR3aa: CASSRGTANQPQHF
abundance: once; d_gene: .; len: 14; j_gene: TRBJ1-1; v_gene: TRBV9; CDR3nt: TGTGCCAGCAGCTTCGGACTGGAGAACACTGAAGCTTTCTTT; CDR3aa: CASSFGLENTEAFF
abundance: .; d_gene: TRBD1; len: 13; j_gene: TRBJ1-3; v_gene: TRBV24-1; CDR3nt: TGTGCCACCAGTGATTCCAGGGGGAACACCATATATTTT; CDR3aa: CATSDSRGNTIYF
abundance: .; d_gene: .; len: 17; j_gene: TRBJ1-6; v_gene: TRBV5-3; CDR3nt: TGTGCCAGAAGCGGTCCAGGCGCAAGCTCCTATAATTCACCCCTCCACTTT; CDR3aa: CARSGPGASSYNSPLHF
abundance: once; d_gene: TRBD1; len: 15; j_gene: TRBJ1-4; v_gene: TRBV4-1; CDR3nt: TGCGCCAGCAGCCAGGACCCGGGACAGGGAGAAAAACTGTTTTTT; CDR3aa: CASSQDPGQGEKLFF
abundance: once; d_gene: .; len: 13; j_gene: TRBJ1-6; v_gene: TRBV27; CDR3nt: TGTGCCAGCAGGGGGCAGGTTAATTCACCCCTCCACTTT; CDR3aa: CASRGQVNSPLHF
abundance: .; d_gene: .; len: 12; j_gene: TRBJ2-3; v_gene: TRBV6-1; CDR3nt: TGTGCCAGCAGCCGGGACTCAGATACGCAGTATTTT; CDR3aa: CASSRDSDTQYF
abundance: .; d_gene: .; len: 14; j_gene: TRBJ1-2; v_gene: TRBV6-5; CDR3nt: TGTGCCAGCACTCGAGGGGCGGGCGCCTGGGGCTACACCTTC; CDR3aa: CASTRGAGAWGYTF
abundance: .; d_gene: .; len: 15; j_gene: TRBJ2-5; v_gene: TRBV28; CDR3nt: TGTGCCAGCAGTACAAGCGGGACAGTAAGAGAGACCCAGTACTTC; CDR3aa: CASSTSGTVRETQYF
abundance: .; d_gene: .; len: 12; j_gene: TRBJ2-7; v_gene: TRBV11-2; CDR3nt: TGTGCCAGCAGCTTGATTCTGTCCGAGCAGTACTTC; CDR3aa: CASSLILSEQYF
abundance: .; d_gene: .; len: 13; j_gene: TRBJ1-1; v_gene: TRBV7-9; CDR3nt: TGTGCCAGCAGCTTTTGGTCGAACACTGAAGCTTTCTTT; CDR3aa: CASSFWSNTEAFF
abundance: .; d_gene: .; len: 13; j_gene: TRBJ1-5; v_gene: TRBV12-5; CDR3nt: TGTGCTAGTGGGAACAGGGAGAGTCAGCCCCAGCATTTT; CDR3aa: CASGNRESQPQHF
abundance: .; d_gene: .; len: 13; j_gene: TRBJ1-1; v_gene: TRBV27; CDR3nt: TGTGCCAGCAGTTTATCCCCCCTCACTGAAGCTTTCTTT; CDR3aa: CASSLSPLTEAFF
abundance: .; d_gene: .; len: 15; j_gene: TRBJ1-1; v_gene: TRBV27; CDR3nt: TGTGCCAGCAGTTTATCGACAGGACGGATCACTGAAGCTTTCTTT; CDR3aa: CASSLSTGRITEAFF
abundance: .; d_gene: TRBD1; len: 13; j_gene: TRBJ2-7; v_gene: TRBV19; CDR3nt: TGTGCCAGTACTGTGACAGGGAACCACGAGCAGTACTTC; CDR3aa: CASTVTGNHEQYF
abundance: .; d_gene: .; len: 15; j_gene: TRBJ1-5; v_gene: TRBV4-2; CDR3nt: TGTGCCAGCAGCCAGGACACAGGGTTCTATCAGCCCCAGCATTTT; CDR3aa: CASSQDTGFYQPQHF
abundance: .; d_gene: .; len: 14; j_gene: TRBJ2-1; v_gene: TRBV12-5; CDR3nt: TGTGCTAGTGGTCAGGGCAGCGCCTACAATGAGCAGTTCTTC; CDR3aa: CASGQGSAYNEQFF
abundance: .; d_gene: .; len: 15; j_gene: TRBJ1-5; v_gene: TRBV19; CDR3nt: TGTGCCAGTAGTATATCACAGGGTTCCCAGCAGCCCCAGCATTTT; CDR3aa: CASSISQGSQQPQHF
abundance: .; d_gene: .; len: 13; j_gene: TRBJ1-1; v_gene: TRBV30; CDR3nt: TGTGCCTGGAGTTTCGGACAGAACACTGAAGCTTTCTTT; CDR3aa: CAWSFGQNTEAFF
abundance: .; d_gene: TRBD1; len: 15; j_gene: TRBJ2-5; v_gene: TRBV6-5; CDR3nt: TGTGCCAGCAGCTTTCGAGGGGGCTCGGGGGAGACCCAGTACTTC; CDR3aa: CASSFRGGSGETQYF
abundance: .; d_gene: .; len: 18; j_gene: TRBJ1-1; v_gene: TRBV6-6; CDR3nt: TGTGCCAGCAGTCGGGGGGGGGTTTTAGGGGACATGAACACTGAAGCTTTCTTT; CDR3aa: CASSRGGVLGDMNTEAFF
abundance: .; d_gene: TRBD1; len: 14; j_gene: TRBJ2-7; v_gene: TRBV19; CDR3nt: TGTGCCAGTAGTATGGGGACAGGTTCCTACGAGCAGTACTTC; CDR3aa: CASSMGTGSYEQYF
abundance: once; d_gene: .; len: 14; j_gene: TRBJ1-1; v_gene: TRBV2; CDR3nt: TGTGCCAGCAGTGAGAGGGATTGGGACACTGAAGCTTTCTTT; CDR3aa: CASSERDWDTEAFF
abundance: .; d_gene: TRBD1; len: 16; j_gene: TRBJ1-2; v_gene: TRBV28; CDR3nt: TGTGCCAGCAGTGGCGGGACAGGGGGCGTCGGCTGGGGCTACACCTTC; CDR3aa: CASSGGTGGVGWGYTF
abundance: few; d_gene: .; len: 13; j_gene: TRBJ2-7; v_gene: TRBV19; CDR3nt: TGTGCCAGTAGTACACCCGACAACCACGAGCAGTACTTC; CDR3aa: CASSTPDNHEQYF
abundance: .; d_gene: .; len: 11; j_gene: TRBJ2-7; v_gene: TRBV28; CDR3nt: TGTGCCAGCAGTTTAAGGGGGGAGCAGTACTTC; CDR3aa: CASSLRGEQYF
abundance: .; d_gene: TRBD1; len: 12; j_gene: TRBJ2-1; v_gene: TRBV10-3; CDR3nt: TGTGCCACCAGGACAGGGTCGAATGAGCAGTTCTTC; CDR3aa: CATRTGSNEQFF
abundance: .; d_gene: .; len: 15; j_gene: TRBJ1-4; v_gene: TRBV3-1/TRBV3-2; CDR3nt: TGTGCCAGCAGCCAAGAGGGAAGGGTTAGTGAAAAACTGTTTTTT; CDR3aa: CASSQEGRVSEKLFF
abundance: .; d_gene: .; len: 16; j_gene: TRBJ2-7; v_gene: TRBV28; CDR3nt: TGTGCCAGCAGTTTCCGCAAACGGACCGGTTCATACGAGCAGTACTTC; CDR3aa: CASSFRKRTGSYEQYF
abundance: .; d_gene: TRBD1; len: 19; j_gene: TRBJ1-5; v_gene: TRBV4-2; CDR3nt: TGTGCCAGCAGCCAAGATCTAACCGGGACAGGGGTTAGCAATCAGCCCCAGCATTTT; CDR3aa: CASSQDLTGTGVSNQPQHF
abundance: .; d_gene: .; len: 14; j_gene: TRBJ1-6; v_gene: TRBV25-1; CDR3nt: TGTGCCAGCAGCCGAAGTGAAAGGCTTTCACCCCTCCACTTT; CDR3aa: CASSRSERLSPLHF
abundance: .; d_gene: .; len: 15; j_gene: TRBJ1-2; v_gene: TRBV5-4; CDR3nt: TGTGCCAGCAGCTCGACAGGTCGTAATAACTATGGCTACACCTTC; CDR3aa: CASSSTGRNNYGYTF
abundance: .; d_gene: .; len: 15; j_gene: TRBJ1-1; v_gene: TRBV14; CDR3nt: TGTGCCAGCACCCTTGGGGCAGTTTCGAACACTGAAGCTTTCTTT; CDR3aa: CASTLGAVSNTEAFF
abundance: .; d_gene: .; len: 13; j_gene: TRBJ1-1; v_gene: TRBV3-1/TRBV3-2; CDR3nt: TGTGCCAGCAGCCAACTCTGGAACACTGAAGCTTTCTTT; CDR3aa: CASSQLWNTEAFF
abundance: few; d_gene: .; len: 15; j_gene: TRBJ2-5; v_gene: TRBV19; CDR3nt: TGTGCCAGTAGTATCGATGGAGGGGGACAAGAGACCCAGTACTTC; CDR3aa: CASSIDGGGQETQYF
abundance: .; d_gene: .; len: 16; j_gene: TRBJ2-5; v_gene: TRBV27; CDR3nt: TGTGCCAGCAGTTTATACCCCGGGACCCCTAATGAGACCCAGTACTTC; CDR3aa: CASSLYPGTPNETQYF
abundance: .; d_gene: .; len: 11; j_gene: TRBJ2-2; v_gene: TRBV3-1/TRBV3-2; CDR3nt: TGTGCCAGCCAGGGGACCGGGGAGCTGTTTTTT; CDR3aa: CASQGTGELFF
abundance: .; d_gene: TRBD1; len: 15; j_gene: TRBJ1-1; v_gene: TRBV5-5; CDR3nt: TGTGCCAGCAGCAAAGGACAGGGGATGAACACTGAAGCTTTCTTT; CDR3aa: CASSKGQGMNTEAFF
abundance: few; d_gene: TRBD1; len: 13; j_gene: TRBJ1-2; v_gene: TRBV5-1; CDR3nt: TGCGCCAGCAGCCTCGGGACAGGGTTTGGCTACACCTTC; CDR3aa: CASSLGTGFGYTF
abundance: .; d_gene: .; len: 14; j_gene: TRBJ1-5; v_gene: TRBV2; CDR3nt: TGTGCCAGCAGGGCAGGGTTCCCGGATCAGCCCCAGCATTTT; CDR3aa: CASRAGFPDQPQHF
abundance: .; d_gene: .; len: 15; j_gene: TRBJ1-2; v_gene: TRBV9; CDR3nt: TGTGCCAGCAGCGTAGCAGGGACACCTTTCTATGGCTACACCTTC; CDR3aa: CASSVAGTPFYGYTF
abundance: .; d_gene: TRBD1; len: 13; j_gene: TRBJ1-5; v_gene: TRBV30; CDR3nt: TGTGCCTGGAGTACAGGGGGGTATCAGCCCCAGCATTTT; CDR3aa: CAWSTGGYQPQHF
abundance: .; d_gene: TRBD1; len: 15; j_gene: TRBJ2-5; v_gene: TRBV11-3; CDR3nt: TGTGCCAGCAGCTTAGATCCGGGACAGGGTCAGACCCAGTACTTC; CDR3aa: CASSLDPGQGQTQYF
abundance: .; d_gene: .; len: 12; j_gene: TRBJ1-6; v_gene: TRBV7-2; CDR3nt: TGTGCCAGCAGCTTAGGTTGGCAGCACCTCCACTTT; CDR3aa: CASSLGWQHLHF
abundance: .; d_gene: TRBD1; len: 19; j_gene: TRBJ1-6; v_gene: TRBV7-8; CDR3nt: TGTGCCAGCAGCCCCCGATCAGGGGGCTTTGTTACCTATAATTCACCCCTCCACTTT; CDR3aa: CASSPRSGGFVTYNSPLHF
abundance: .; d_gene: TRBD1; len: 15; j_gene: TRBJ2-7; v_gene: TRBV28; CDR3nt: TGTGCCACCTTAGAGGGACGGACAGGATCCTACGAGCAGTACTTC; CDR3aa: CATLEGRTGSYEQYF
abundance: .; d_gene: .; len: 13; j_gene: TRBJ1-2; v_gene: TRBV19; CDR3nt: TGTGCCAGTAGGACGGAGGGGTCCTATGGCTACACCTTC; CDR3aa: CASRTEGSYGYTF
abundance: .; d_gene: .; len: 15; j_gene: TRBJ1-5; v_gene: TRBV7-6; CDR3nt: TGTGCCAGCAGCTTAAGGGGACAAATAGAACAGCCCCAGCATTTT; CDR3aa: CASSLRGQIEQPQHF
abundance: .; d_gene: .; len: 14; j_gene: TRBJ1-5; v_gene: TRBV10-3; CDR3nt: TGTGCCATCAGTGAGTCTTCAAATAATCAGCCCCAGCATTTT; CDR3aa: CAISESSNNQPQHF